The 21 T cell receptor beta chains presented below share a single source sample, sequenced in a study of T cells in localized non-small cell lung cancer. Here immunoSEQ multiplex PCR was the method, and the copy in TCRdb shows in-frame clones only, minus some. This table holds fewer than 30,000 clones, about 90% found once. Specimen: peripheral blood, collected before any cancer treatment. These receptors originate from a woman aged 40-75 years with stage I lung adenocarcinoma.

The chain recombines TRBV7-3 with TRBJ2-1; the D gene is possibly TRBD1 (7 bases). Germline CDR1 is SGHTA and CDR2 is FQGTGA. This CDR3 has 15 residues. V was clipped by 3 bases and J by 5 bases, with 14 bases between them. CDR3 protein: CASSFLAGGNNEQFF. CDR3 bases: TGTGCCAGCAGCTTTTTGGCAGGGGGGAACAATGAGCAGTTCTTC.

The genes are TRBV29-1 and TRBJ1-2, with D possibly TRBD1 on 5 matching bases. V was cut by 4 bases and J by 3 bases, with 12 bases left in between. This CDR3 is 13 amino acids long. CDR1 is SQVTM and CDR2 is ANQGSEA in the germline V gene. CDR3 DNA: TGCAGCGTTGGCTCAGGGTTGGACTATGGCTACACCTTC. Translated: CSVGSGLDYGYTF.

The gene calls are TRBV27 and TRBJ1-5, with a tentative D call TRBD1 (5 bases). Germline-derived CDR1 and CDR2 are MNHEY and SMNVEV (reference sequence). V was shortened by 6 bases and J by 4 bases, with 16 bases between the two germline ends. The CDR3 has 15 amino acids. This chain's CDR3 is CASSPMGGRNQPQHF. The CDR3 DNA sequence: TGTGCCAGCAGCCCAATGGGGGGACGGAATCAGCCCCAGCATTTT.

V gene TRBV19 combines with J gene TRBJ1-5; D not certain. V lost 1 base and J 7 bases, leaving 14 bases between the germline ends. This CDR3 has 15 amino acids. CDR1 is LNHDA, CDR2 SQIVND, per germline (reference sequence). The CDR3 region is CASSIGGGGGQPQHF. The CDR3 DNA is TGTGCCAGTAGTATAGGTGGAGGCGGAGGGCAGCCCCAGCATTTT.

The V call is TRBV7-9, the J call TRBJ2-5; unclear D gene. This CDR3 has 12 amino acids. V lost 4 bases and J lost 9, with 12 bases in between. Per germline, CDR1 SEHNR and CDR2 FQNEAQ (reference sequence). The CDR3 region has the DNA TGTGCCAGCAGCTCGCAGAATGAGGCCCAGTACTTC. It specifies CASSSQNEAQYF.

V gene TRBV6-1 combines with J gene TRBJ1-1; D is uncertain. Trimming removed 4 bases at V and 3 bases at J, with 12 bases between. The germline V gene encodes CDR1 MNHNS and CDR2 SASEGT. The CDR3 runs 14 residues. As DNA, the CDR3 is TGTGCCAGCAGTGTGGGTCCAGCTCACACTGAAGCTTTCTTT. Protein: CASSVGPAHTEAFF.

The CDR3 region is CASSLVTRLGNTIYF. The CDR3 region has the DNA TGTGCCAGCAGCTTAGTGACCCGGCTTGGAAACACCATATATTTT. The rearrangement links TRBV7-2 to TRBJ1-3; the D is unclear. The V and J ends lost 1 base and 3 bases respectively, with 10 bases between them. The CDR3 loop spans 15 amino acids. Germline V gene lookup returns CDR1 SGHTA and CDR2 FQGNSA.

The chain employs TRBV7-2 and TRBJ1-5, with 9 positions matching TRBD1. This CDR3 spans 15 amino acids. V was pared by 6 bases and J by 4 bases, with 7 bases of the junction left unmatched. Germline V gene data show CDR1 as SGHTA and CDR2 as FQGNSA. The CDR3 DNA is TGTGCCAGCAGTTTGGACAGGGGTGGGAATCAGCCCCAGCATTTT. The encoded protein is CASSLDRGGNQPQHF.

CDR3 region: CASSFMASGANVLTF. CDR3 nucleotide sequence: TGTGCCAGCAGTTTTATGGCCTCTGGGGCCAACGTCCTGACTTTC. This sequence joins TRBV28 and TRBJ2-6; D not resolved. V gave up 3 bases and J gave up 0 bases, with 6 bases separating them. The CDR3 runs to 15 residues. Germline V gives CDR1 MDHEN, CDR2 SYDVKM.

CDR3 bases: TGTGCCAGCAGCTTAGCGCTGATACTGAACACTGAAGCTTTCTTT. This sequence encodes CASSLALILNTEAFF. The V call is TRBV7-2, the J call TRBJ1-1, with D uncertain. The germline CDR1 and CDR2 sequences are SGHTA and FQGNSA. The V gene lost 0 bases and the J gene lost 0 bases, with 8 bases spanning the gap. The CDR3 runs 15 residues.

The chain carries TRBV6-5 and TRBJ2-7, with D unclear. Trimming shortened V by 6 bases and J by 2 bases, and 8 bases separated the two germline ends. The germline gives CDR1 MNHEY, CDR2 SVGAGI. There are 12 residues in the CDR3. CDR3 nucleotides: TGTGCCAGCAGCTCGGGTCCCTACGAGCAGTACTTC. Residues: CASSSGPYEQYF.

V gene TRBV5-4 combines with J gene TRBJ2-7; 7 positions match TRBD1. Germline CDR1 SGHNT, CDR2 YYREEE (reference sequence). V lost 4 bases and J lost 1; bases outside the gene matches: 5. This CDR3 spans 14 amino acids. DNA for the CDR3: TGTGCCAGCAGCAGCCCGGACAGGTCCTACGAGCAGTACTTC. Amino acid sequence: CASSSPDRSYEQYF.

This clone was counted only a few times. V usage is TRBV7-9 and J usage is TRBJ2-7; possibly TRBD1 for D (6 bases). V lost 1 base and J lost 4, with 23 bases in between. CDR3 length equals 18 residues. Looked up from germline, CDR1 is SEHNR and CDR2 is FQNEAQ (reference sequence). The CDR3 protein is CASSLGSGTLGTNYEQYF. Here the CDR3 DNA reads TGTGCCAGCAGCTTAGGTTCCGGGACACTAGGTACCAATTACGAGCAGTACTTC.

CDR3 in amino acids: CASSPSDGPQETQYF. The CDR3 nucleotides are TGTGCCAGCAGCCCCTCGGACGGCCCCCAGGAGACCCAGTACTTC. V usage is TRBV7-6 and J usage is TRBJ2-5; D not resolved. V was cut by 5 bases and J by 5 bases, with 18 bases left in between. Germline CDR1 is SGHVS and CDR2 is FNYEAQ. This CDR3 has 15 amino acids.

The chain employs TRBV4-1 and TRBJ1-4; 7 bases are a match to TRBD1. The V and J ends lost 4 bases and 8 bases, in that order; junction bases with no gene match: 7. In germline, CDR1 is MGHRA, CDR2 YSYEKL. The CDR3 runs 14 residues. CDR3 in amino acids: CASSPRQGYEKLFF. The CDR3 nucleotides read TGCGCCAGCAGCCCTAGACAGGGATACGAAAAACTGTTTTTT.

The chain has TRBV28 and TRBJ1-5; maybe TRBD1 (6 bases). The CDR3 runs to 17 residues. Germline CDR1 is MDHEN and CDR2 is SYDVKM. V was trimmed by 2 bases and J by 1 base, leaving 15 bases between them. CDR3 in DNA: TGTGCCAGCAGTTTAGGGGCCGGGGGCGGAAGCAATCAGCCCCAGCATTTT. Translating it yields CASSLGAGGGSNQPQHF.

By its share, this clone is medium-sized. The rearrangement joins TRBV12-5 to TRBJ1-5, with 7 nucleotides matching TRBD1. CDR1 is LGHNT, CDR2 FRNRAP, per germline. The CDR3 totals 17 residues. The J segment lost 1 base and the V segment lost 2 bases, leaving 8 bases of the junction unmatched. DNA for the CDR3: TGTGCTAGTGGTTTGAGTGGCGGGACAGCAAGCAATCAGCCCCAGCATTTT. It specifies CASGLSGGTASNQPQHF.

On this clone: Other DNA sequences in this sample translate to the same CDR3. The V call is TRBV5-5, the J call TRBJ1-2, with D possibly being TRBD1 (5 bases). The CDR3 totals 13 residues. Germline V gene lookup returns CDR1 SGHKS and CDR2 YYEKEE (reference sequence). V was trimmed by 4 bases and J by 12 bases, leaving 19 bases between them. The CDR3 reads CASSLLGPGEDTF. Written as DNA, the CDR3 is TGTGCCAGCAGCCTGTTGGGGCCGGGTGAGGACACCTTC.

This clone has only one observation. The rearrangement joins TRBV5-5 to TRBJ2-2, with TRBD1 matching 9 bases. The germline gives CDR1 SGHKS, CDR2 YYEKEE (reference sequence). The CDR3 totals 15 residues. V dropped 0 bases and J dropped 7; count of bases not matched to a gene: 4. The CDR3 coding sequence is TGTGCCAGCAGCTTGGGACAGGGGGAGGTCGGGGAGCTGTTTTTT. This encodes CASSLGQGEVGELFF. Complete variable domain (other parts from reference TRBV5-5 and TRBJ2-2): DAGVTQSPTHLIKTRGQQVTLRCSPISGHKSVSWYQQVLGQGPQFIFQYYEKEERGRGNFPDRFSARQFPNYSSELNVNALLLGDSALYLCASSLGQGEVGELFFGEGSRLTVL.

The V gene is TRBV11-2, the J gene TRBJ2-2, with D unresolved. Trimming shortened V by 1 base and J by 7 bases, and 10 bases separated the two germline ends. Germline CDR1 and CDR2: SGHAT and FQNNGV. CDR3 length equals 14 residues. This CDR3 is CASSLGRHDGELFF. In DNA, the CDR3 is TGTGCCAGCAGCTTAGGTCGACATGACGGGGAGCTGTTTTTT.

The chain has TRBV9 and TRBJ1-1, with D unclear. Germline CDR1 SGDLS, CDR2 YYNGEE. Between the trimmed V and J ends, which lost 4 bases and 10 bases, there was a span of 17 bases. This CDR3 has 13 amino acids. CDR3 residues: CASSPVPAGAAFF. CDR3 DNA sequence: TGTGCCAGCAGCCCCGTTCCCGCGGGTGCAGCTTTCTTT.